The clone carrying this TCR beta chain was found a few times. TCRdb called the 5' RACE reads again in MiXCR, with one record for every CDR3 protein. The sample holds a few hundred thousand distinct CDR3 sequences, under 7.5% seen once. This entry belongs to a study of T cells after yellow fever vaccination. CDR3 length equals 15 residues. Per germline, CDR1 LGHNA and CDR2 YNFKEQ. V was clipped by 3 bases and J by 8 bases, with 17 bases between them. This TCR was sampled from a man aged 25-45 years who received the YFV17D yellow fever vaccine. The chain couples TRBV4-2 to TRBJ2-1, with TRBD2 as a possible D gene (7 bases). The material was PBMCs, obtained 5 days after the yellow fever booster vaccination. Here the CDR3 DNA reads TGTGCCAGCAGCCAGGACTTCCTAGGGGGGGATGAGCAGTTCTTC. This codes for CASSQDFLGGDEQFF.